This T cell receptor (beta chain) was documented in a study of beta chain features in type 1 diabetes. Points from the study as a whole: Over-representation of high TCR-expressing cells was a possible consequence of cDNA sequencing.

The germline V gene has CDR1 MNHEY and CDR2 SVGAGI. With 7 bases clipped from V and 6 bases from J, the junction kept 3 bases outside the gene matches. The CDR3 is made up of 11 amino acids. On this clone: Its target is not known.

All of the isolated RNA was reverse transcribed, so expressed TCRB transcripts were sequenced. Approximately 3.9 million reads per sample were averaged for naive, central memory and regulatory samples. Sequenced by immunoSEQ multiplex PCR; TCRdb stores in-frame clones only, minus some. There are under 450,000 clones in the sample; roughly 15% occur only once, and approximately 0.019% lies in the top ten. This TCR was sampled from a woman between 18 and 30 years old in good health. Sequencing was performed on naive CD4+ T cells from blood. The V and J genes are TRBV6-5 and TRBJ2-7, with TRBD1 matching over 7 bases. The CDR3 is CASNRGTEQYF. In DNA form, the CDR3 reads TGTGCCAGCAACAGGGGCACCGAGCAGTACTTC.